The TCR beta chain under discussion was sequenced for a study of shared clonotypes between healthy human individuals. Study-level findings and limits: The sampled material consisted only of blood, and tissue repertoires are likely to differ. Among several donors, roughly 5% of naive CD4 clonotypes were found in common.

Those who donated, Caucasian adults without exception, all lived in Nashville, Tennessee. Memory CD4+ cells were the fraction left after CD45RA+ naive selection. Germline V gives CDR1 ENHRY, CDR2 SYGVKD. This CDR3 region has 13 residues. Trimming cost V 5 bases and J 2 bases, with 9 bases left between them. This clone appeared once. Antigen unknown. TCRdb's table, derived via immunoSEQ multiplex PCR, lists solely in-frame clones and lacks some. This sample has nearly 1,000,000 clones, with approximately 80% found just once. The chain uses TRBV10-3 and TRBJ2-5, with a tentative D call TRBD2 (5 bases). This receptor was identified in a young man in good health. Sequenced: memory CD4+ T cells sorted from blood. The subset here: CD45RA-negative fraction. The CDR3 DNA reads TGTGCCATCAGTAGGTCGGGGCAAGAGACCCAGTACTTC. Protein sequence: CAISRSGQETQYF.